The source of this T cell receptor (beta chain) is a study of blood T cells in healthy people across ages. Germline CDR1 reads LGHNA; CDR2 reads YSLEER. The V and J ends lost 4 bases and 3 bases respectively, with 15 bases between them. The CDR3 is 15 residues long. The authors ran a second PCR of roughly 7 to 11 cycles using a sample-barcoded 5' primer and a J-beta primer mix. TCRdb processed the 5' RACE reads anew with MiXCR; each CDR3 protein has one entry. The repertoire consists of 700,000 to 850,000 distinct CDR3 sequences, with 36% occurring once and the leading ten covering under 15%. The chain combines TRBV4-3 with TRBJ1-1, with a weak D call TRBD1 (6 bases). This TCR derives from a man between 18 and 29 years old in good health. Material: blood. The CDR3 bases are TGCGCCAGCAGCCTGCGGCCACAGGGTGACACTGAAGCTTTCTTT. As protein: CASSLRPQGDTEAFF.